Below, 24 T cell receptor beta chains from the same sample are listed, as sequenced in a study of neurological immune-mediated disorders. One entry per CDR3 protein, called by TCRdb with MiXCR from the 5' RACE reads. This table holds over 35,000 distinct CDR3 sequences, approximately 4.2% found once. The specimen sequenced was PBMCs. Receptors were obtained from a young man with multiple sclerosis.

The sample holds many counts of this clonotype. The CDR3 DNA follows: TGTGCCAGCACTAAGGGCCTCTCTGGAAACACCATATATTTT. It specifies CASTKGLSGNTIYF. This chain links TRBV6-5 with TRBJ1-3; D is unresolved. The CDR3 consists of 14 residues. The V gene's germline CDR1 is MNHEY and CDR2 SVGAGI. V lost 7 bases and J 0 bases, leaving 10 bases between the germline ends.

This clonotype was found a few times. This chain connects TRBV11-2 to TRBJ2-7; D might be TRBD1 (5 bases). Germline V CDR1 and CDR2: SGHAT, FQNNGV. This CDR3 is built from 17 residues. The V and J ends lost 1 base and 4 bases respectively, with 20 bases between them. The CDR3 nucleotides are TGTGCCAGCAGCTTAGTTTCAGCCTTGGGGCTGGGGTACGAGCAGTACTTC. Amino acids: CASSLVSALGLGYEQYF.

This clonotype was counted ten times or more. This chain uses TRBV7-6 with TRBJ2-7; 7 bases map to TRBD1. The CDR3 consists of 14 residues. Germline V CDR1 and CDR2: SGHVS, FNYEAQ. Trimming removed 5 bases from V and 3 bases from J; junction bases left unmatched: 7. CDR3 in amino acids: CASSPRQGIYEQYF. Here the CDR3 DNA reads TGTGCCAGCAGCCCACGACAGGGAATCTACGAGCAGTACTTC.

On this clonotype itself: An end of the junction differs from the germline gene, which may be a read error. The chain couples TRBV7-2 to TRBJ1-5, with a tentative D call TRBD1 (6 bases). Germline CDR1 and CDR2: SGHTA and FQGNSA. CDR3 length: 14 residues. CDR3 region: CASSATGSRQPKHF. The CDR3, as DNA: TGTGCCAGCAGCGCCACAGGGTCTCGGCAGCCCAAGCATTTT.

This clonotype appeared many times. This rearrangement joins TRBV28 to TRBJ2-3; D is uncertain. The CDR3 consists of 13 residues. From germline, CDR1 is MDHEN and CDR2 SYDVKM. V lost 7 bases and J 2 bases, leaving 10 bases between the germline ends. The CDR3 loop is CASKVGNTDTQYF. The CDR3 coding sequence is TGTGCCAGCAAAGTGGGGAACACAGATACGCAGTATTTT. The full variable domain, with the rest looked up from reference TRBV28 and TRBJ2-3, is DVKVTQSSRYLVKRTGEKVFLECVQDMDHENMFWYRQDPGLGLRLIYFSYDVKMKEKGDIPEGYSVSREKKERFSLILESASTNQTSMYLCASKVGNTDTQYFGPGTRLTVL.

This clonotype was detected many times. This chain joins TRBV2 and TRBJ2-2; TRBD2 matches at 12 bases. The V and J ends lost 6 bases and 6 bases, in that order; junction bases with no gene match: 5. This CDR3 region has 15 residues. The V gene's germline CDR1 is SNHLY and CDR2 FYNNEI. CDR3 nucleotides: TGTGCCAGCAGCCTAGCGGGGGGGCCCTCCGGGGAGCTGTTTTTT. Amino acid sequence: CASSLAGGPSGELFF.

There are many counts of this clonotype. The rearrangement links TRBV4-1 to TRBJ2-5; D is perhaps TRBD2 (5 bases). V gave up 5 bases and J gave up 4 bases, with 17 bases separating them. The CDR3 runs 15 residues. Germline V gene data show CDR1 as MGHRA and CDR2 as YSYEKL. The CDR3 DNA follows: TGCGCCAGCAGCGTTACTAGAAACAGCGGAGAGACCCAGTACTTC. Encoded protein: CASSVTRNSGETQYF.

At least ten counts were recorded for this clonotype. The chain couples TRBV20-1 to TRBJ2-7; TRBD1 matches 7 bases. From germline, CDR1 is DFQATT and CDR2 SNEGSKA (reference sequence). Losses at the gene ends were 6 bases for V and 2 bases for J; bases not matched to a gene: 10. The CDR3 is 14 residues long. CDR3 in amino acids: CSAEETGPAYEQYF. CDR3 nucleotides: TGCAGTGCGGAAGAGACAGGGCCGGCCTACGAGCAGTACTTC.

This clonotype has at least ten counts. V usage is TRBV7-9 and J usage is TRBJ1-1; possible D gene TRBD1, 6 bases. The CDR3 totals 14 residues. CDR1 is SEHNR and CDR2 is FQNEAQ in the germline V gene (reference sequence). Trimming shortened V by 6 bases and J by 4 bases, and 15 bases separated the two germline ends. The CDR3 spells CASSFTGSGTEAFF. CDR3 DNA: TGTGCCAGCAGTTTTACAGGGAGTGGCACTGAAGCTTTCTTT.

Turning to this clonotype: A clone one base away is much larger, so this may be a read error. V usage is TRBV20-1 and J usage is TRBJ2-7; D perhaps matches TRBD1 (5 bases). CDR1 is DFQATT, CDR2 SNEGSKA, per germline (reference sequence). The CDR3 has 12 residues. Between the trimmed V and J ends, which lost 5 bases and 7 bases, there was a span of 15 bases. The CDR3 here is CSASRVKEEQYF. CDR3 sequence (DNA): TGCAGTGCTTCCAGGGTTAAGGAAGAGCAGTACTTC.

V and J are TRBV19 and TRBJ1-2, with D perhaps TRBD1 (5 bases). Trimming cost V 3 bases and J 6 bases, with 14 bases left between them. The germline CDR1 and CDR2 sequences are LNHDA and SQIVND (reference sequence). The CDR3 is 14 amino acids. The DNA for the CDR3 is TGTGCCAGTAGTATTTGGGGCATCTCCGATGGCTACACCTTC. Translation gives CASSIWGISDGYTF.

In this sample, this clonotype turned up many times. V and J are TRBV5-1 and TRBJ1-1; D gene ambiguous. The CDR3 runs to 15 residues. Germline-derived CDR1 and CDR2 are SGHRS and YFSETQ. V dropped 0 bases and J dropped 1 base, with 10 bases sitting between them. The CDR3 DNA reads TGCGCCAGCAGCTTGGACGGCCCGGAGAACACTGAAGCTTTCTTT. Its protein is CASSLDGPENTEAFF.

By share, this clonotype ranks as medium-sized. The chain combines TRBV7-2 with TRBJ1-2, with D possibly being TRBD1 (6 bases). Trimming removed 7 bases at V and 0 bases at J, with 15 bases between. Per germline, CDR1 SGHTA and CDR2 FQGNSA. This CDR3 has 15 amino acids. As DNA, the CDR3 is TGTGCCAGCACCGTTGACAGGCTTACTAACTATGGCTACACCTTC. Its protein is CASTVDRLTNYGYTF.

This clonotype has a count of ten or more. A much larger clone lies a single base off, so this may be a read error. The genes are TRBV6-2 or TRBV6-3 and TRBJ2-7; the D is unclear. The CDR3 has 13 amino acids. The V end lost 5 bases, the J end lost 2 bases, and 10 bases lay between the germline ends. Per the germline V gene, CDR1 is MNHEY and CDR2 is SVGEGT. CDR3 residues: CASSREGPYEQYF. The CDR3 DNA sequence: TGTGCCAGCAGTCGTGAAGGACCCTACGAGCAGTACTTC.

This clonotype was counted at least ten times. This chain joins TRBV5-1 and TRBJ1-1; tentatively, D is TRBD1 (5 bases). CDR1 is SGHRS, CDR2 YFSETQ, per germline. There are 14 residues in the CDR3. Trimming pared 2 bases from V and 1 base from J, leaving 9 bases between. The CDR3 is CASSFGTKNTEAFF. In DNA form, the CDR3 reads TGCGCCAGCAGCTTCGGGACGAAGAACACTGAAGCTTTCTTT.

In this sample, this clonotype turned up many times. The chain recombines TRBV20-1 with TRBJ1-2; D unclear. The germline gives CDR1 DFQATT, CDR2 SNEGSKA (reference sequence). The CDR3 is made up of 14 amino acids. Trimming removed 0 bases at V and 7 bases at J, with 15 bases between. CDR3 sequence (DNA): TGCAGTGCTAGAGATTTGGAGGCACACGTTGGCTACACCTTC. It encodes CSARDLEAHVGYTF.

This clonotype was observed at least ten times. The chain employs TRBV24-1 and TRBJ2-3; TRBD1 matches 7 bases. The junction had 8 bases not matched to a gene; V was cut back by 3 bases and J by 3 bases. The CDR3 loop spans 16 amino acids. Germline V CDR1 and CDR2: KGHDR, SFDVKD. CDR3 sequence reads: CATSDPSPTGTDTQYF. The CDR3 DNA follows: TGTGCCACCAGTGATCCGAGTCCGACAGGGACAGATACGCAGTATTTT.

This clonotype was seen at least ten times. The chain carries TRBV6-5 and TRBJ2-3, with 7 bases lining up with TRBD2. This CDR3 comprises 15 residues. In germline, CDR1 is MNHEY, CDR2 SVGAGI. The J segment lost 3 bases and the V segment lost 5 bases, leaving 8 bases of the junction unmatched. The CDR3 region is CASSRTSSLTDTQYF. CDR3 nucleotides: TGTGCCAGCAGTCGGACTAGTTCCCTGACAGATACGCAGTATTTT.

The table lists this clonotype with many counts. The chain links TRBV4-3 to TRBJ2-3; D may be TRBD2 (6 bases). The CDR3 runs to 16 residues. V shed 1 base and J shed 2 bases, with 13 bases lying between them. Germline loops: CDR1 LGHNA, CDR2 YSLEER. As DNA, the CDR3 is TGCGCCAGCAGCCAAGCGTGGGGGGACCCCACAGATACGCAGTATTTT. Translating it yields CASSQAWGDPTDTQYF.

Only a few counts were recorded for this clonotype. J is TRBJ2-7 and V is TRBV15; 8 nucleotides match TRBD2. CDR1 is LNHNV, CDR2 YYDKDF, per germline (reference sequence). The CDR3 runs 15 residues. The ends lost 5 bases at V and 2 bases at J; junction bases unmatched: 8. In nucleotides, the CDR3 is TGTGCCACCAGCGGGCGGGGGGCTACTGCCTACGAGCAGTACTTC. Translated: CATSGRGATAYEQYF.

This clonotype was recorded many times. The rearrangement uses TRBV11-2 and TRBJ1-3; 8 bases align to TRBD1. Germline-derived CDR1 and CDR2 are SGHAT and FQNNGV. The trim removed 0 bases at V and 8 bases at J, leaving 0 bases unmatched. This CDR3 region has 13 residues. DNA for the CDR3: TGTGCCAGCAGCTTAGACAGGGGGCACACCATATATTTT. The encoded protein is CASSLDRGHTIYF.

This clonotype has at least ten counts. The rearrangement uses TRBV5-1 and TRBJ1-5, with D possibly matching TRBD1 (5 bases). The CDR3 covers 14 residues. Germline V gene lookup returns CDR1 SGHRS and CDR2 YFSETQ. V lost 1 base to trimming and J lost 7 bases, with 12 bases between them. CDR3 bases: TGCGCCAGCAGCTTGCGGCAGGGTGGACAGCCCCAGCATTTT. Translation gives CASSLRQGGQPQHF.

This clonotype showed up many times. The rearrangement uses TRBV7-3 and TRBJ2-7, with unresolved D. Germline CDR1 and CDR2: SGHTA and FQGTGA. The ends were cut back, 5 bases at V and 7 bases at J, with 18 bases in the middle. This CDR3 is built from 14 residues. The CDR3 loop is CASSLIRAEGEQYF. DNA of the CDR3: TGTGCCAGCAGCCTGATCCGGGCAGAAGGAGAGCAGTACTTC.

This clonotype was seen many times. The chain links TRBV4-1 to TRBJ1-5, with 7 bases that match TRBD1. With V trimmed by 4 bases and J by 4 bases, 7 bases remained unmatched. Germline CDR1 is MGHRA and CDR2 is YSYEKL. This CDR3 spans 15 amino acids. CDR3 coding DNA: TGCGCCAGCAGCCCAACAGGGGACCCTAATCAGCCCCAGCATTTT. Amino acids: CASSPTGDPNQPQHF.